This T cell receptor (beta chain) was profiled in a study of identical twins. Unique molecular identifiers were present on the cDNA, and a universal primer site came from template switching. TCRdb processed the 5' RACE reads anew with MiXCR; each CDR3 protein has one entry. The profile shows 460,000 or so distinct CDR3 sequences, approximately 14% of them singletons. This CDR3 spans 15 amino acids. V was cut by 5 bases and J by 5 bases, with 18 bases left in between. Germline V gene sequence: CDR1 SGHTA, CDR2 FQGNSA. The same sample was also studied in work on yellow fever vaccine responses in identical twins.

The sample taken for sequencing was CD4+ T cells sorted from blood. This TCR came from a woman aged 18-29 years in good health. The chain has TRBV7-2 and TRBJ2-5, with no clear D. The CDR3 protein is CASSPRDRLGETQYF. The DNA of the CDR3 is TGTGCCAGCAGCCCCCGAGACCGTCTCGGGGAGACCCAGTACTTC.